These 15 T cell receptor beta chains came from one sample sequenced in a study of Ad26.COV2.S vaccination and SARS-CoV-2 variants. Described treatment: roughly 18 received Ad26.COV2.S at low or high dose, single or two shots; about five received placebo; per-sample allocation not given. Samples were taken on day 63 after the first vaccine or placebo injection. Clones were sequenced by immunoSEQ multiplex PCR, and TCRdb holds only the in-frame ones, with some missing. Seen here are 400,000 to 450,000 clones, approximately 90% observed once, and the top ten hold 9% to 15%. Source: peripheral blood, taken in a trial of Ad26.COV2.S vaccine versus placebo. Receptor source: a person aged 18 to 59 who received the Ad26.COV2.S COVID-19 vaccine or a placebo.

The CDR3 region is CASSEERDNSGANVLTF. The CDR3 DNA is TGTGCCAGCAGTGAAGAAAGGGACAACTCTGGGGCCAACGTCCTGACTTTC. The chain joins TRBV2 to TRBJ2-6, with D maybe TRBD1 (6 bases). The CDR3 is 17 residues long. Trimming left V 1 base short and J 0 bases short, with 10 bases between. Germline CDR1 SNHLY, CDR2 FYNNEI.

This clone was recorded once. The same CDR3 can be traced to other DNA sequences in this sample. The V and J genes are TRBV11-3 and TRBJ2-3, with TRBD2 identical over 8 bases. V lost 4 bases to trimming and J lost 3 bases; unmatched junction nucleotides: 0. Germline V gene data show CDR1 as SGHNT and CDR2 as YENEEA. CDR3 length: 13 residues. CDR3 in DNA: TGTGCCAGCAGCTCTAGCGGGACAGATACGCAGTATTTT. Protein product: CASSSSGTDTQYF.

The chain carries TRBV27 and TRBJ1-4; the D gene is possibly TRBD1 (5 bases). The CDR3 spans 16 residues. The germline CDR1 and CDR2 sequences are MNHEY and SMNVEV (reference sequence). The germline V and J ends were trimmed by 5 bases and 2 bases, with 15 bases remaining between them. CDR3 DNA sequence: TGTGCCAGCAGTCGGGATGCAGGGAGGACTAATGAAAAACTGTTTTTT. Its protein product is CASSRDAGRTNEKLFF.

V is TRBV21-1 and J is TRBJ1-4. TRBV21-1 is a recognized pseudogene. This CDR3 is 14 amino acids long. CDR3 DNA sequence: TGTGCCAGCAGCAAAAAGGGGGGGGCGAAAAAACTGTTTTTT. Residues: CASSKKGGAKKLFF.

The chain combines TRBV5-4 with TRBJ2-2, with 7 nucleotides matching TRBD2. CDR3 length: 18 residues. Germline V gene sequence: CDR1 SGHNT, CDR2 YYREEE (reference sequence). V gave up 4 bases and J gave up 2 bases; unmatched junction bases: 14. This chain's CDR3 is CASSPNSGTILNTGELFF. The CDR3 bases are TGTGCCAGCAGCCCGAATTCCGGGACTATCCTTAACACCGGGGAGCTGTTTTTT.

The chain joins TRBV9 to TRBJ2-5; 7 nucleotides match TRBD1. The junction had 1 base not matched to a gene; V was cut back by 0 bases and J by 2 bases. The CDR3 consists of 14 residues. CDR1 is SGDLS and CDR2 is YYNGEE in the germline V gene. The CDR3 DNA follows: TGTGCCAGCAGCGTAGGGGACAGTCAAGAGACCCAGTACTTC. Translated: CASSVGDSQETQYF. The whole variable domain, filled in from reference TRBV9 and TRBJ2-5, reads DSGVTQTPKHLITATGQRVTLRCSPRSGDLSVYWYQQSLDQGLQFLIQYYNGEERAKGNILERFSAQQFPDLHSELNLSSLELGDSALYFCASSVGDSQETQYFGPGTRLLVL.

The genes are TRBV3-1 (or the pseudogene TRBV3-2) and TRBJ1-2; possibly TRBD1 for D (6 bases). Germline CDR1 is LGHDT and CDR2 is YNNKEL (reference sequence). The CDR3 runs 14 residues. V was pared by 0 bases and J by 3 bases, with 8 bases between. The CDR3 here is CASSQDPGDYGYTF. As DNA, the CDR3 is TGTGCCAGCAGCCAAGATCCAGGGGACTATGGCTACACCTTC.

The V gene is TRBV2, the J gene TRBJ1-6, with D unresolved. The germline V and J ends were trimmed by 6 bases and 5 bases, with 11 bases remaining between them. The germline V gene has CDR1 SNHLY and CDR2 FYNNEI. The CDR3 sequence is 14 residues long. DNA of the CDR3: TGTGCCAGCAGGGCCGGACGGGATAATTCACCCCTCCACTTT. It codes for CASRAGRDNSPLHF.

Note on this clone: One end of the junction varies from germline; a read error may be responsible. The chain joins TRBV29-1 to TRBJ2-5; TRBD2 agrees at 8 bases. Looked up from germline, CDR1 is SQVTM and CDR2 is ANQGSEA. The CDR3 extends over 10 amino acids. Written as DNA, the CDR3 is TGCAGCTACTCCGGGGGGGGTGTGGACTTC. Amino acid sequence: CSYSGGGVDF. The variable domain in full, completed from reference TRBV29-1 and TRBJ2-5, reads SAVISQKPSRDICQRGTSLTIQCQVDSQVTMMFWYRQQPGQSLTLIATANQGSEATYESGFVIDKFPISRPNLTFSTLTVSNMSPEDSSIYLCSYSGGGVDFGPGTRLLVL.

This chain links TRBV30 with TRBJ2-2; D remains ambiguous. Germline V gene sequence: CDR1 GTSNPN, CDR2 SVGIG (reference sequence). Trimming removed 1 base at V and 3 bases at J, with 6 bases between. This CDR3 has 13 residues. This CDR3 is CAWSDLYTGELFF. The CDR3 DNA follows: TGTGCCTGGAGTGATCTCTACACCGGGGAGCTGTTTTTT. The full variable domain, its missing parts supplied by reference TRBV30 and TRBJ2-2, is SQTIHQWPATLVQPVGSPLSLECTVEGTSNPNLYWYRQAAGRGLQLLFYSVGIGQISSEVPQNLSASRPQDRQFILSSKKLLLSDSGFYLCAWSDLYTGELFFGEGSRLTVL.

The chain links TRBV5-4 to TRBJ1-2; the D gene is possibly TRBD1 (5 bases). This CDR3 is built from 15 residues. V was cut by 4 bases and J by 2 bases, with 15 bases left in between. Germline values: CDR1 SGHNT, CDR2 YYREEE (reference sequence). The chain's CDR3 is CASSPRGRTNYGYTF. CDR3 coding DNA: TGTGCCAGCAGCCCTCGGGGCAGAACCAACTATGGCTACACCTTC.

The rearrangement joins TRBV24-1 to TRBJ2-1, with D unclear. This CDR3 comprises 15 residues. Trimming pared 2 bases from V and 1 base from J, leaving 8 bases between. Germline-derived CDR1 and CDR2 are KGHDR and SFDVKD. CDR3 loop: CATSDYKESYNEQFF. The DNA for the CDR3 is TGTGCCACCAGTGATTATAAGGAGTCCTACAATGAGCAGTTCTTC.

J is TRBJ2-1 and V is TRBV5-5, with 8 nucleotides matching TRBD1. Trimming at V came to 0 bases and at J to 4 bases, leaving 3 bases not matched to a gene. Germline V gives CDR1 SGHKS, CDR2 YYEKEE (reference sequence). The CDR3 extends over 15 amino acids. The DNA of the CDR3 is TGTGCCAGCAGCTTGGGACAGGGGATTTACAATGAGCAGTTCTTC. The encoded protein is CASSLGQGIYNEQFF.

The chain carries TRBV12-3 or TRBV12-4 and TRBJ1-4, with no clear D. This CDR3 region has 11 residues. Trimming stripped 6 bases from V and 3 bases from J, with 2 bases between. DNA of the CDR3: TGTGCCAGCAGATCTAATGAAAAACTGTTTTTT. This sequence encodes CASRSNEKLFF.

The chain links TRBV5-4 to TRBJ2-1; 8 bases map to TRBD2. V lost 4 bases, J lost 4 bases, and 10 bases stayed unmatched. From germline, CDR1 is SGHNT and CDR2 YYREEE (reference sequence). CDR3 length: 16 amino acids. CDR3 coding DNA: TGTGCCAGCAGCCCCGGAGGCCTAGCGGGTTACAATGAGCAGTTCTTC. Its protein is CASSPGGLAGYNEQFF.